This TCR beta chain was retrieved from a study of shared clonotypes between healthy human individuals. The wider study: Donors had three CD4 naive, three CD4 memory, two CD8 naive and one CD8 memory plate apiece.

Donors were Caucasian adults residing in Nashville, Tennessee, USA. J gave up 5 bases and V 5 bases, and 14 bases lay outside the gene matches. Germline V gene lookup returns CDR1 KGHSH and CDR2 LQKENI. The CDR3 is 16 residues long. Clones were sequenced by immunoSEQ multiplex PCR, and TCRdb holds only the in-frame ones, with some missing. The top ten clones hold 0.1% to 0.15% of a sample with roughly 2.4 million clones, 95% of them seen once. The TCR sequence derives from a man between 18 and 29 years old in good health. The V and J genes are TRBV18 and TRBJ1-1, with 7 bases identical to TRBD1. Sequences were obtained from naive CD4+ T cells sorted from blood. Subset: CD45RA+ positively selected. The CDR3 spells CASSATGTSLGTEAFF. CDR3 bases: TGTGCCAGCTCAGCGACAGGGACTTCCCTAGGAACTGAAGCTTTCTTT. Together with reference TRBV18 and TRBJ1-1, the CDR3 gives the full variable domain: NAGVMQNPRHLVRRRGQEARLRCSPMKGHSHVYWYRQLPEEGLKFMVYLQKENIIDESGMPKERFSAEFPKEGPSILRIQQVVRGDSAAYFCASSATGTSLGTEAFFGQGTRLTVV.